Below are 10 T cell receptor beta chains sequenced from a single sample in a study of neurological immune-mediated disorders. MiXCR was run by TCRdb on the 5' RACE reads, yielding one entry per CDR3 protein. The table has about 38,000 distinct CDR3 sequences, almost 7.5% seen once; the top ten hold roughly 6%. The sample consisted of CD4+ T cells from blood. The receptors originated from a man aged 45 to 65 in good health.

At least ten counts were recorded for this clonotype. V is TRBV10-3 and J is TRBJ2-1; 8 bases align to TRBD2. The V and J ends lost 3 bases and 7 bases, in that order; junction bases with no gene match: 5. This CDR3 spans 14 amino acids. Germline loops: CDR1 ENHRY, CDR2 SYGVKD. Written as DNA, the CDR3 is TGTGCCATCAGTGAACTAGCGGTCACTAATGAGCAGTTCTTC. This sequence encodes CAISELAVTNEQFF.

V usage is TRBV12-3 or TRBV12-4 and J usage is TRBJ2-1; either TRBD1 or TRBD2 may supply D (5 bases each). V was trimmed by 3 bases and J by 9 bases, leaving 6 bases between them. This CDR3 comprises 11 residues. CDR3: CASSFGGEQFF. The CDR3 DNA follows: TGTGCCAGCAGTTTTGGGGGTGAGCAGTTCTTC.

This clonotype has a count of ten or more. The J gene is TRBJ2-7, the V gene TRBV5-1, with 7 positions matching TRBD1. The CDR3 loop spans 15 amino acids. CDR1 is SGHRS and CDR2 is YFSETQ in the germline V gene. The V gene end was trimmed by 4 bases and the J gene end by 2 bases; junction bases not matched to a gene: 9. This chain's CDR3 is CASSTLTGSTYEQYF. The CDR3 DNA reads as TGCGCCAGCAGCACGCTGACAGGGTCTACCTACGAGCAGTACTTC.

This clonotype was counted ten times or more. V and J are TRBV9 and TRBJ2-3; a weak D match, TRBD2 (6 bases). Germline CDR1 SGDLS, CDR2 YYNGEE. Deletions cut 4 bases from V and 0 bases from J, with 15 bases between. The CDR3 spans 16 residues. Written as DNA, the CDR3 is TGTGCCAGCAGCCCCTCGGGGGTACAAAGCACAGATACGCAGTATTTT. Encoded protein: CASSPSGVQSTDTQYF.

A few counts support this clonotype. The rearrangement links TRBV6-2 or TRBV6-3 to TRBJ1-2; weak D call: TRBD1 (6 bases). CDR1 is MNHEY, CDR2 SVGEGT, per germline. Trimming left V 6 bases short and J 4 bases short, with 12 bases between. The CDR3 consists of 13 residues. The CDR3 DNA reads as TGTGCCAGCAGGAGAGGGGGGACCTATGGCTACACCTTC. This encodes CASRRGGTYGYTF.

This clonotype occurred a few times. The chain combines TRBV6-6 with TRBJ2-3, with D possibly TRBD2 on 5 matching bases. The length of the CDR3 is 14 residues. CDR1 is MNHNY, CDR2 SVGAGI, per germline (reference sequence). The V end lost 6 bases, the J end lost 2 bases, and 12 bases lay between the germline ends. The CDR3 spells CASSLLVSTDTQYF. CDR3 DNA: TGTGCCAGCAGCTTACTAGTTTCCACAGATACGCAGTATTTT.

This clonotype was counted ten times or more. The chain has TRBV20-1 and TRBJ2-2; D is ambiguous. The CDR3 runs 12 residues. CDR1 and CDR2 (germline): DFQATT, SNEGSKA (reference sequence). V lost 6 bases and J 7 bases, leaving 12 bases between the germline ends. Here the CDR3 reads CSAQPAVGELFF. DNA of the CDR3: TGCAGTGCCCAACCCGCAGTCGGGGAGCTGTTTTTT.

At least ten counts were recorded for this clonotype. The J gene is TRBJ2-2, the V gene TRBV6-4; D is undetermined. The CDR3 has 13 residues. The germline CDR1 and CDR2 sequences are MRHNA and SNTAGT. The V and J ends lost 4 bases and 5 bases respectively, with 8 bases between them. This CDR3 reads CASSALGTGELFF. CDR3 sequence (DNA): TGTGCCAGCAGTGCTCTGGGAACCGGGGAGCTGTTTTTT.

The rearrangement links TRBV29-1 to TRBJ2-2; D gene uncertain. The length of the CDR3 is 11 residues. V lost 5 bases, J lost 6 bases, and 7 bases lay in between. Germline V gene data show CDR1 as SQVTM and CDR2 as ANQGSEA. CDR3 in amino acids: CSVPVAGELFF. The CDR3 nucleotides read TGCAGCGTTCCCGTCGCCGGGGAGCTGTTTTTT.

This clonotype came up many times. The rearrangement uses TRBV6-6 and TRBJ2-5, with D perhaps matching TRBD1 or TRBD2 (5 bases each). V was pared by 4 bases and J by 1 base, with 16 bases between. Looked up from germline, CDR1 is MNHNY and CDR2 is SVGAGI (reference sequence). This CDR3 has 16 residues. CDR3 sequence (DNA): TGTGCCAGCAGTTTCCGACCGGGACGCAGCCAAGAGACCCAGTACTTC. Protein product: CASSFRPGRSQETQYF.